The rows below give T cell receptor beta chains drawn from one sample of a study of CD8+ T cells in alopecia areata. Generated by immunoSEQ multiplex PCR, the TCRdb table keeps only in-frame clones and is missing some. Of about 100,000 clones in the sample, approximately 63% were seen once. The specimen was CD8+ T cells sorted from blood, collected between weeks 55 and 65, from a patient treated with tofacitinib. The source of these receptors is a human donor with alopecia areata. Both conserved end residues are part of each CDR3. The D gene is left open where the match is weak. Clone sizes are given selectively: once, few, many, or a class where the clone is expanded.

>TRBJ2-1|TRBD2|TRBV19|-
TGTGCCAGTAGTGCCCAAGGCGGGGGGGCCTCAAATGAGCAGTTCTTC
CASSAQGGGASNEQFF
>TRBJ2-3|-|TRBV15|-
TGTGCCACCAAGGGAAGCACAGATACGCAGTATTTT
CATKGSTDTQYF
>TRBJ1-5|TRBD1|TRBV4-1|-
TGCGCCAGCAGCCAAGGACCAGGGGGCCATCAGCCCCAGCATTTT
CASSQGPGGHQPQHF
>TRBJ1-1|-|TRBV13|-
TGTGCCAGCAGCCTAAAGCCTGAAGCTTTCTTT
CASSLKPEAFF
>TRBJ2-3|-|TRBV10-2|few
TGCGCCAGCAGTGAATACCTCAAGCCAGATACGCAGTATTTT
CASSEYLKPDTQYF
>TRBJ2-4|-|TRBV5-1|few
TGCGCCAGCAGCTTGAGGGAAGCCAAAAACATTCAGTACTTC
CASSLREAKNIQYF
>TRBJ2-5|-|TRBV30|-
TGTGCCTGTGCCGGAGGAGGCGAGACCCAGTACTTC
CACAGGGETQYF
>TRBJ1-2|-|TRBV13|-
TGTGCCAGCAGCTTAGGACAGGACGGCTACACCTTC
CASSLGQDGYTF
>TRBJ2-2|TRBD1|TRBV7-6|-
TGTGCCAGCAGCTTCGGGACAGTGGGGGCGAACACCGGGGAGCTGTTTTTT
CASSFGTVGANTGELFF
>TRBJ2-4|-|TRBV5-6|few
TGTGCCAGCAGCTGGCAGCAAGAGCGAGGAAACATTCAGTACTTC
CASSWQQERGNIQYF
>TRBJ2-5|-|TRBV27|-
TGTGCCAGCAGTTTATCGGTGTCGGCAGCACGGAAAACCTTGGCTAGGACCCAGTACTTC
CASSLSVSAARKTLARTQYF
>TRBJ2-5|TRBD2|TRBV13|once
TGTGCCAGCAGCTTAGGCTCAAAGCGGGGGGATCGAGAGACCCAGTACTTC
CASSLGSKRGDRETQYF
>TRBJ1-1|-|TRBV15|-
TGTGCCACCAGCAGTGCGAGGTCCATGAACACTGAAGCTTTCTTT
CATSSARSMNTEAFF
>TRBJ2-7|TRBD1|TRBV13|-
TGTGCCAGCAGCTTAGAGGGACAGGGGGCGGAAGAGCAGTACTTC
CASSLEGQGAEEQYF
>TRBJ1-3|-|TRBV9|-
TGTGCCAGCAGCGTTTCTGGCAGCTCTGGAAACACCATATATTTT
CASSVSGSSGNTIYF
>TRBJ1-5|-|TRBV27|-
TGTGCCAGCAGTTGGTGGAATCAGCCCCAGCATTTT
CASSWWNQPQHF
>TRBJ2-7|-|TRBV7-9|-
TGTGCCAGCAGCCCGTCCCTGTTGAGCCCCTACGAGCAGTACTTC
CASSPSLLSPYEQYF
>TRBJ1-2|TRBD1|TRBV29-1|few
TGCAGCGTTACCGACAGGGGGCCCTATGGCTACACCTTC
CSVTDRGPYGYTF
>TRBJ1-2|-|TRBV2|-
TGTGCCAGCAGTGCTAGTCGGGCGTTTGGCTACACCTTC
CASSASRAFGYTF
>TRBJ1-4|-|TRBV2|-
TGTGCCAGCAGTGCGGCCGGCGGTGAAAAACTGTTTTTT
CASSAAGGEKLFF
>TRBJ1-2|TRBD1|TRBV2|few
TGTGCCAGCAGGGACAGGGGCTACACCTTC
CASRDRGYTF
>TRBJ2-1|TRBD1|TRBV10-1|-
TGCGCCAGCAGCGTTCAGGGACAGGGGGTTATGGATGAGCAGTTCTTC
CASSVQGQGVMDEQFF
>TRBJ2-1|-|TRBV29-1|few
TGCAGCGCTACCGGGACTCCCGAGCTGGGCTCCTACAATGAGCAGTTCTTC
CSATGTPELGSYNEQFF
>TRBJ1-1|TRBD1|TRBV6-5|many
TGTGCCAGCAGTTGGGGACAGACGAACACTGAAGCTTTCTTT
CASSWGQTNTEAFF